Shown below are 21 T cell receptor beta chains from a single sample sequenced in a study of shared clonotypes between healthy human individuals. Profiling relied on immunoSEQ multiplex PCR, and the TCRdb table lists in-frame clones only, not all of them. In the table there are 2,500,000 or so clones, approximately 94% of which are singletons. The sequenced material came from naive CD4+ T cells sorted from blood. This sample's subset: CD45RA+ positively selected. These receptors were obtained from a man between 18 and 29 years old in good health.

A word on this clone: Other DNA sequences within the sample encode an identical CDR3. This chain joins TRBV9 and TRBJ2-2; D possibly corresponds to TRBD2 (6 bases). Deletions cut 4 bases from V and 5 bases from J, with 9 bases between. The CDR3 is 13 amino acids. Looked up from germline, CDR1 is SGDLS and CDR2 is YYNGEE. This CDR3 is CASSPGTTGELFF. In DNA, the CDR3 is TGTGCCAGCAGCCCCGGGACTACCGGGGAGCTGTTTTTT. The variable domain in full, with the rest retrieved from reference TRBV9 and TRBJ2-2, is DSGVTQTPKHLITATGQRVTLRCSPRSGDLSVYWYQQSLDQGLQFLIQYYNGEERAKGNILERFSAQQFPDLHSELNLSSLELGDSALYFCASSPGTTGELFFGEGSRLTVL.

In its sample, this clone was seen once. This chain connects TRBV2 to TRBJ2-7; 12 positions agree with TRBD2. J was trimmed by 4 bases and V by 6 bases; bases with no gene match: 4. CDR3 length: 14 amino acids. Per the germline V gene, CDR1 is SNHLY and CDR2 is FYNNEI. CDR3 in amino acids: CASRLAGGRYEQYF. DNA for the CDR3: TGTGCCAGCAGGCTAGCGGGAGGGAGGTACGAGCAGTACTTC.

The chain employs TRBV11-2 and TRBJ2-2, with D perhaps matching TRBD2 (5 bases). The CDR3 extends over 14 amino acids. V gave up 8 bases and J gave up 2 bases, with 12 bases separating them. CDR1 is SGHAT and CDR2 is FQNNGV in the germline V gene. CDR3 in amino acids: CASRGLVNTGELFF. The DNA for the CDR3 is TGTGCCAGCCGCGGGCTGGTAAACACCGGGGAGCTGTTTTTT.

For this clone: Additional DNA sequences in this sample encode the identical CDR3. This rearrangement joins TRBV18 to TRBJ2-7; 7 bases are a match to TRBD1. The CDR3 is 16 amino acids. Germline loops: CDR1 KGHSH, CDR2 LQKENI. Germline trimming cut 1 base from V and 1 base from J; bases unmatched to any gene: 7. CDR3 nucleotides: TGTGCCAGCTCACCACTTCCGGGACAGTCTTCCTACGAGCAGTACTTC. It specifies CASSPLPGQSSYEQYF.

The CDR3 region is CSVLSRFYGYTF. CDR3 nucleotides: TGCAGCGTCCTGAGCCGTTTCTATGGCTACACCTTC. The rearrangement joins TRBV29-1 to TRBJ1-2; no definite D call. This CDR3 contains 12 residues. The germline V gene has CDR1 SQVTM and CDR2 ANQGSEA. V was shortened by 6 bases and J by 4 bases, with 12 bases between the two germline ends.

V gene TRBV5-5 combines with J gene TRBJ2-7; 10 bases agree with TRBD2. Germline values: CDR1 SGHKS, CDR2 YYEKEE (reference sequence). Trimming removed 3 bases from V and 2 bases from J; junction bases left unmatched: 2. CDR3 length: 14 residues. The CDR3 nucleotides are TGTGCCAGCAGCTCCACTAGCGGGGCCTACGAGCAGTACTTC. The encoded protein is CASSSTSGAYEQYF.

The genes are TRBV5-4 and TRBJ2-3; TRBD2 aligns across 8 bases. Germline CDR1 SGHNT, CDR2 YYREEE (reference sequence). V was pared by 9 bases and J by 1 base, with 4 bases of the junction left unmatched. CDR3 length equals 13 residues. The CDR3 DNA reads TGTGCCACCCGGGGGGGTGGCACAGATACGCAGTATTTT. This gives the protein CATRGGGTDTQYF. Using reference TRBV5-4 and TRBJ2-3 for the parts outside the CDR3, the full variable domain is ETGVTQSPTHLIKTRGQQVTLRCSSQSGHNTVSWYQQALGQGPQFIFQYYREEENGRGNFPPRFSGLQFPNYSSELNVNALELDDSALYLCATRGGGTDTQYFGPGTRLTVL.

This clone was counted a single time. The rearrangement links TRBV19 to TRBJ2-3; D might be TRBD2 (6 bases). CDR1 is LNHDA, CDR2 SQIVND, per germline (reference sequence). CDR3 length: 14 residues. Trimming removed 6 bases from V and 2 bases from J, with 12 bases in between. In DNA, the CDR3 is TGTGCCAGTAGCTTCCGGGGGTCCACAGATACGCAGTATTTT. Amino acid sequence: CASSFRGSTDTQYF. The full variable domain, its missing parts supplied by reference TRBV19 and TRBJ2-3, is DGGITQSPKYLFRKEGQNVTLSCEQNLNHDAMYWYRQDPGQGLRLIYYSQIVNDFQKGDIAEGYSVSREKKESFPLTVTSAQKNPTAFYLCASSFRGSTDTQYFGPGTRLTVL.

This clone was detected only once. The chain combines TRBV29-1 with TRBJ2-5; no clear D gene. The CDR3 is 12 residues long. Germline V gene lookup returns CDR1 SQVTM and CDR2 ANQGSEA. V shed 3 bases and J shed 3 bases, with 8 bases lying between them. The CDR3 protein is CSVDPVEETQYF. CDR3 nucleotides: TGCAGCGTTGACCCGGTCGAAGAGACCCAGTACTTC.

This chain joins TRBV5-1 and TRBJ2-2, with D perhaps given as TRBD1 or TRBD2 (5 bases each). V shed 0 bases and J shed 8 bases, with 11 bases lying between them. CDR3 size: 14 residues. Germline-derived CDR1 and CDR2 are SGHRS and YFSETQ. The CDR3 here is CASSLVGDSGELFF. The CDR3 DNA reads TGCGCCAGCAGCTTGGTGGGGGATTCGGGGGAGCTGTTTTTT.

The gene calls are TRBV19 and TRBJ2-7, with 13 bases lining up with TRBD2. V trimming: 5 bases; J trimming: 4 bases; junction bases outside the gene matches: 20. The CDR3 totals 20 residues. Germline V lookup: CDR1 LNHDA, CDR2 SQIVND (reference sequence). CDR3 amino acids: CASSPPPGTSGKPPWYEQYF. CDR3 in DNA: TGTGCCAGTAGTCCCCCCCCCGGGACTAGCGGGAAACCCCCGTGGTACGAGCAGTACTTC.

To note about this clone: Mismatch with germline at one junction end may stem from a read error. The rearrangement links TRBV7-9 to TRBJ1-2; 8 positions match TRBD1. The CDR3 is 14 residues long. Germline loops: CDR1 SEHNR, CDR2 FQNEAQ (reference sequence). This CDR3 reads CASSQGQGNFGYTF. CDR3 sequence (DNA): TGTGCCAGCAGCCAAGGACAGGGAAACTTTGGCTACACCTTC.

A note on this clone: Other DNA sequences in this specimen translate into the identical CDR3. The chain employs TRBV5-1 and TRBJ2-5; no definite D call. Deletions cut 0 bases from V and 5 bases from J, with 11 bases between. The germline CDR1 and CDR2 sequences are SGHRS and YFSETQ. This CDR3 contains 14 residues. DNA for the CDR3: TGCGCCAGCAGCTTGGGAAGTTTGGGGGAGACCCAGTACTTC. Its translation is CASSLGSLGETQYF.

This chain connects TRBV10-3 to TRBJ2-7; 10 bases line up with TRBD2. The CDR3 covers 15 residues. Per germline, CDR1 ENHRY and CDR2 SYGVKD. V lost 0 bases to trimming and J lost 3 bases; unmatched junction nucleotides: 2. The CDR3 loop reads CAISESSGRYYEQYF. In DNA form, the CDR3 reads TGTGCCATCAGTGAGTCTAGCGGGAGGTACTACGAGCAGTACTTC.

This clone was seen only a few times. The chain carries TRBV11-2 and TRBJ1-3; no reliable D call. Germline CDR1 is SGHAT and CDR2 is FQNNGV. The CDR3 spans 16 residues. Trimming left V 2 bases short and J 4 bases short, with 15 bases between. CDR3 loop: CASSLIVSGLGNTIYF. The CDR3 DNA sequence: TGTGCCAGCAGCTTAATCGTGTCAGGTTTGGGAAACACCATATATTTT.

This clone was seen more than once but under ten times. This chain joins TRBV19 and TRBJ1-3; no clear D gene. V was cut by 4 bases and J by 1 base, with 11 bases left in between. The CDR3 length is 15 residues. Per germline, CDR1 LNHDA and CDR2 SQIVND (reference sequence). CDR3 sequence: CASSRAGVSGNTIYF. CDR3 nucleotides: TGTGCCAGTAGTAGGGCCGGGGTTTCTGGAAACACCATATATTTT.

The CDR3 DNA is TGTGCCAGCAGGGATGGGGGGGGACCCTCCTACAATGAGCAGTTCTTC. It translates to CASRDGGGPSYNEQFF. The genes are TRBV6-6 and TRBJ2-1; 7 bases map to TRBD2. Trimming removed 6 bases from V and 0 bases from J; junction bases left unmatched: 8. The length of the CDR3 is 16 residues. Germline CDR1 MNHNY, CDR2 SVGAGI (reference sequence).

The V gene is TRBV5-1, the J gene TRBJ2-7; D gene uncertain. The CDR3 consists of 14 residues. V was trimmed by 0 bases and J by 2 bases, leaving 9 bases between them. CDR1 is SGHRS and CDR2 is YFSETQ in the germline V gene. DNA of the CDR3: TGCGCCAGCAGCTTGGACAGCAAGACCTACGAGCAGTACTTC. It specifies CASSLDSKTYEQYF.

This chain joins TRBV27 and TRBJ2-5; D may correspond to TRBD1 or TRBD2 (6 bases each). CDR1 is MNHEY, CDR2 SMNVEV, per germline (reference sequence). V shed 6 bases and J shed 2 bases, with 19 bases lying between them. This CDR3 has 16 amino acids. CDR3 sequence reads: CASSRGRGALQETQYF. Here the CDR3 DNA reads TGTGCCAGCAGCCGGGGGCGGGGAGCCCTACAAGAGACCCAGTACTTC.

This sequence joins TRBV5-4 and TRBJ2-3; tentatively, D is TRBD1 (6 bases). The CDR3 is 15 amino acids. V lost 2 bases to trimming and J lost 4 bases, with 14 bases between them. Germline V gene lookup returns CDR1 SGHNT and CDR2 YYREEE (reference sequence). This CDR3 is CASSLGGPFSDTQYF. CDR3 DNA: TGTGCCAGCAGCTTAGGGGGTCCCTTCTCAGATACGCAGTATTTT. Complete variable domain (other parts from reference TRBV5-4 and TRBJ2-3): ETGVTQSPTHLIKTRGQQVTLRCSSQSGHNTVSWYQQALGQGPQFIFQYYREEENGRGNFPPRFSGLQFPNYSSELNVNALELDDSALYLCASSLGGPFSDTQYFGPGTRLTVL.

This chain joins TRBV6-5 and TRBJ2-7; D not certain. Germline V gene data show CDR1 as MNHEY and CDR2 as SVGAGI. Trimming removed 4 bases from V and 6 bases from J, with 13 bases in between. This CDR3 contains 13 residues. For the CDR3, the DNA is TGTGCCAGCAGTTCAATTACTACCTCCGAGCAGTACTTC. Its protein is CASSSITTSEQYF.